This record concerns one TCR beta chain sequence. Antigen specificity is unknown. A junction boundary mismatches the germline segment, possibly from a read error. The CDR3 covers 13 residues. Germline V gene lookup returns CDR1 SEHNR and CDR2 FQNEAQ (reference sequence). The PCR had 60 Vbeta and 13 Jbeta primers. Clones were sequenced by immunoSEQ multiplex PCR, and TCRdb holds only the in-frame ones, with some missing. The sample contains about 85,000 clones, roughly 80% of which appear only once. These data come from a study of cytomegalovirus exposure and HLA in healthy donors. General observations from the study: Excluded were some V segments that proved indistinguishable, including TRBV6-2 and TRBV6-3.

Sequenced sample: PBMCs. The chain joins TRBV7-9 to TRBJ2-7, with D possibly being TRBD2 (6 bases). The receptor was derived from a man aged 45-65 years in good health and CMV-seropositive. The CDR3 DNA reads TGTTCCAGCAGTGTTCGGGGGTTGACCGAGCAGTACTTC. It specifies CSSSVRGLTEQYF.